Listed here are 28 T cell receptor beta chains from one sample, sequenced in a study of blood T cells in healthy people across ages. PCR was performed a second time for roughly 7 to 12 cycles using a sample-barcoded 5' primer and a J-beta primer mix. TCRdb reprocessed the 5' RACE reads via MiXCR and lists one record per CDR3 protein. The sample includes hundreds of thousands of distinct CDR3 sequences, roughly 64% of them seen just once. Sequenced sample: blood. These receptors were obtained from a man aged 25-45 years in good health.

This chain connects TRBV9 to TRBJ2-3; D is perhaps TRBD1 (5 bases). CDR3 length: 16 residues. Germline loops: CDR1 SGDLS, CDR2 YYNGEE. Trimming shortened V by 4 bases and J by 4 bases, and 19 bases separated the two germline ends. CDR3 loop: CASSQGYIWSPDTQYF. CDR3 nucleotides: TGTGCCAGCAGCCAGGGATATATCTGGTCCCCAGATACGCAGTATTTT.

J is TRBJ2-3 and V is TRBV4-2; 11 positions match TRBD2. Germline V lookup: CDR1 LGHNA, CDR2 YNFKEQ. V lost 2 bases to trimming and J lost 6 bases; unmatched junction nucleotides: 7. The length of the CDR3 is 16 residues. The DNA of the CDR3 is TGTGCCAGCAGCCAAATAGCGGGAGGGTCCGTGGATACGCAGTATTTT. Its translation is CASSQIAGGSVDTQYF.

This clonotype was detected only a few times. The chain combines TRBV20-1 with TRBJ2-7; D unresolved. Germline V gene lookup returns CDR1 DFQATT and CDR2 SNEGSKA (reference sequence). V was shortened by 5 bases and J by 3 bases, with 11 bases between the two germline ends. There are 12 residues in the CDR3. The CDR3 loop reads CSASDGFYEQYF. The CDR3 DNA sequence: TGCAGTGCTTCAGACGGTTTCTACGAGCAGTACTTC.

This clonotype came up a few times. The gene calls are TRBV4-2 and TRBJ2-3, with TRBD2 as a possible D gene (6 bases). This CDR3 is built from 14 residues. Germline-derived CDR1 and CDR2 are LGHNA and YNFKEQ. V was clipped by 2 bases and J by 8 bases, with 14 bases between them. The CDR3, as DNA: TGTGCCAGCAGCCAAAGCGGGCCCGGAGGTACGCAGTATTTT. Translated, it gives CASSQSGPGGTQYF.

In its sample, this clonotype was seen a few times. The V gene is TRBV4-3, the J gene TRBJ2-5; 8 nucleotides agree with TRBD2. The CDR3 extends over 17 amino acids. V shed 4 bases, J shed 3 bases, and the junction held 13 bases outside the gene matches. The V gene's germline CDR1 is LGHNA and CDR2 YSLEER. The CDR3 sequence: CASSPSSGARGEETQYF. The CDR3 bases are TGCGCCAGCAGCCCAAGTAGCGGGGCCAGAGGGGAAGAGACCCAGTACTTC.

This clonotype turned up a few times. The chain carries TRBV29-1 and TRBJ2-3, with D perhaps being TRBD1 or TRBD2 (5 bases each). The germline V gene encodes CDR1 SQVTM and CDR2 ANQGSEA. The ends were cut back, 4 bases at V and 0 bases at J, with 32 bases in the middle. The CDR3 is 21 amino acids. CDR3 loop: CSVAYDSSGELLSTSTDTQYF. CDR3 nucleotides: TGCAGCGTTGCCTACGACAGTTCTGGGGAGTTACTCAGTACTAGCACAGATACGCAGTATTTT.

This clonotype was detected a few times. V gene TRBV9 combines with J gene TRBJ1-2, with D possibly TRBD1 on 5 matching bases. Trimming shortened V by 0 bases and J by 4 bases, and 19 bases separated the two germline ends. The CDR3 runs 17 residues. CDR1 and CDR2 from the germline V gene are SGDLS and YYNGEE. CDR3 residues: CASSVATGVGDGYGYTF. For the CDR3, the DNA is TGTGCCAGCAGCGTAGCTACGGGGGTGGGAGATGGCTATGGCTACACCTTC. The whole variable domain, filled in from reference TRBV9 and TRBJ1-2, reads DSGVTQTPKHLITATGQRVTLRCSPRSGDLSVYWYQQSLDQGLQFLIQYYNGEERAKGNILERFSAQQFPDLHSELNLSSLELGDSALYFCASSVATGVGDGYGYTFGSGTRLTVV.

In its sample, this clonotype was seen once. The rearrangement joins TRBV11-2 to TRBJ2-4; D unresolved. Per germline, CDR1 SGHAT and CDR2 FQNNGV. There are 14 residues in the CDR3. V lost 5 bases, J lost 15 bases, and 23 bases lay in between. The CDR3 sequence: CASSPGSFRQFPYF. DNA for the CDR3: TGTGCCAGCAGCCCCGGATCTTTTCGACAATTCCCGTACTTC.

CDR3: CSVPRGVEAFF. In DNA form, the CDR3 reads TGCAGCGTCCCCCGGGGGGTTGAAGCTTTCTTT. This chain uses TRBV29-1 with TRBJ1-1; maybe TRBD1 (5 bases). The CDR3 covers 11 residues. CDR1 and CDR2 from the germline V gene are SQVTM and ANQGSEA. V was cut by 6 bases and J by 7 bases, with 12 bases left in between. Using reference TRBV29-1 and TRBJ1-1 for the parts outside the CDR3, the full variable domain is SAVISQKPSRDICQRGTSLTIQCQVDSQVTMMFWYRQQPGQSLTLIATANQGSEATYESGFVIDKFPISRPNLTFSTLTVSNMSPEDSSIYLCSVPRGVEAFFGQGTRLTVV.

Written as DNA, the CDR3 is TGCAGTGCCCTCTTGTTTTTTTCTGGTGGCTACACCTTC. The encoded protein is CSALLFFSGGYTF. This rearrangement joins TRBV20-1 to TRBJ1-2; the D is unclear. The CDR3 length is 13 residues. The germline V gene has CDR1 DFQATT and CDR2 SNEGSKA (reference sequence). With 6 bases removed from V and 7 bases from J, the gap between germline ends came to 18 bases.

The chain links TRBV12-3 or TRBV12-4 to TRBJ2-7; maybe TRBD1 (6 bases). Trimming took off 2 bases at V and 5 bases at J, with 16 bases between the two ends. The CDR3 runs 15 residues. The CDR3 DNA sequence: TGTGCCAGCAGTTTAATCGCAGGGGCGGCCAACGAGCAGTACTTC. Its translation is CASSLIAGAANEQYF.

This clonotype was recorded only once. As DNA, the CDR3 is TGCAGTGCTAGAGAACCGGGGGCGAGAGAGACCCAGTACTTC. Protein: CSAREPGARETQYF. This sequence joins TRBV20-1 and TRBJ2-5; D is tentatively TRBD1 or TRBD2 (6 bases each). The CDR3 sequence is 14 residues long. In germline, CDR1 is DFQATT, CDR2 SNEGSKA (reference sequence). V was shortened by 0 bases and J by 4 bases, with 12 bases between the two germline ends.

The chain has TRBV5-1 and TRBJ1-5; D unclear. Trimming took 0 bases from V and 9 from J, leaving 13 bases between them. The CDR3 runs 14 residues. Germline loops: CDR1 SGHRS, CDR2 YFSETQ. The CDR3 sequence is CASSLVPEGRPQHF. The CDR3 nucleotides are TGCGCCAGCAGCTTGGTTCCTGAGGGTAGGCCCCAGCATTTT. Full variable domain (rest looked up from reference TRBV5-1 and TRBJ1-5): KAGVTQTPRYLIKTRGQQVTLSCSPISGHRSVSWYQQTPGQGLQFLFEYFSETQRNKGNFPGRFSGRQFSNSRSEMNVSTLELGDSALYLCASSLVPEGRPQHFGDGTRLSIL.

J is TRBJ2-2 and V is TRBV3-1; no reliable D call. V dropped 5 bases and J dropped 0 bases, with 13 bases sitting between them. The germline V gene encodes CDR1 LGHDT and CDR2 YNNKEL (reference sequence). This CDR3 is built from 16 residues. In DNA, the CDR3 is TGTGCCAGCAGCTCCACGACTTATACGAACACCGGGGAGCTGTTTTTT. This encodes CASSSTTYTNTGELFF. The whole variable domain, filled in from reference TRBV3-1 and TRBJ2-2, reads DTAVSQTPKYLVTQMGNDKSIKCEQNLGHDTMYWYKQDSKKFLKIMFSYNNKELIINETVPNRFSPKSPDKAHLNLHINSLELGDSAVYFCASSSTTYTNTGELFFGEGSRLTVL.

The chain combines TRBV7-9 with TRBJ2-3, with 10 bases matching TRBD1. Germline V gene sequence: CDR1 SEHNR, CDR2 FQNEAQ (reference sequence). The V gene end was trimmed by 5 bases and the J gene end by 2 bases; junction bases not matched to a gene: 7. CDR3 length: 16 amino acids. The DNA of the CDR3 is TGTGCCAGCAGCAGACAGGGGGCAGTTGACACAGATACGCAGTATTTT. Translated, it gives CASSRQGAVDTDTQYF.

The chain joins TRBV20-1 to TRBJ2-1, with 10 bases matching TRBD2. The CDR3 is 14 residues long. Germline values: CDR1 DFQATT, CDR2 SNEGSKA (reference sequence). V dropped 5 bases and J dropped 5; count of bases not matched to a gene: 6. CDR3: CSAWSGRGDNEQFF. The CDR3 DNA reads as TGCAGTGCTTGGAGCGGGAGGGGCGACAATGAGCAGTTCTTC.

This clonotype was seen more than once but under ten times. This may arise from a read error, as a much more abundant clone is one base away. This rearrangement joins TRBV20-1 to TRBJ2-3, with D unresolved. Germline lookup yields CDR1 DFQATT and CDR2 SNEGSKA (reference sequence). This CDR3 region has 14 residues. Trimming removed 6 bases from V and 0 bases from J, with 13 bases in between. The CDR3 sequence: CSALKAGSTDTQYF. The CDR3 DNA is TGCAGTGCGCTCAAGGCAGGAAGCACAGATACGCAGTATTTT.

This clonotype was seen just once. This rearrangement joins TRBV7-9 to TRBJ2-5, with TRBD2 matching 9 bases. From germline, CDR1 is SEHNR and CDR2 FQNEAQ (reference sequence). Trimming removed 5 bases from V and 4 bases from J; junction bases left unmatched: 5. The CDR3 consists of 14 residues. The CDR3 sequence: CASSQQAGGETQYF. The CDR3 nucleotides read TGTGCCAGCAGCCAGCAAGCGGGAGGAGAGACCCAGTACTTC.

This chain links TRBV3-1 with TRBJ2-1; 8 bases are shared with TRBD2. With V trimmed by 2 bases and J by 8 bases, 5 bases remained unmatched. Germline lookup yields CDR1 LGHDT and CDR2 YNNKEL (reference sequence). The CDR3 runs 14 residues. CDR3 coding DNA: TGTGCCAGCAGCCAAACGGGACTAGGAGATGAGCAGTTCTTC. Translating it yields CASSQTGLGDEQFF.

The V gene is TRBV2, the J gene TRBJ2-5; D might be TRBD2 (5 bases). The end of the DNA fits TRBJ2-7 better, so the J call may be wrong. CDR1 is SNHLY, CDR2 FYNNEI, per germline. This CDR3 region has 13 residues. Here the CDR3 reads CASMREHKYEQYF. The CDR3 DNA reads TGTGCCAGCATGAGGGAACATAAGTACGAGCAGTACTTC.

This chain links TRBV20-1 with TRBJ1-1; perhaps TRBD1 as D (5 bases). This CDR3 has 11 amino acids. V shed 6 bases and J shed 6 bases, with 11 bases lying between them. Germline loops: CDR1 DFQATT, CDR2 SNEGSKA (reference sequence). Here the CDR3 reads CSAGKGAEAFF. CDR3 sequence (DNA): TGCAGTGCAGGCAAAGGGGCTGAAGCTTTCTTT.

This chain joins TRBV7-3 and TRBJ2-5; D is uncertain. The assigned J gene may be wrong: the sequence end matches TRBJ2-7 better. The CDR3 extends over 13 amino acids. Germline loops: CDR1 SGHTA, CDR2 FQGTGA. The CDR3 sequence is CASSANGQREQYF. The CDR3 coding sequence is TGTGCCAGCAGCGCCAATGGGCAACGCGAGCAGTACTTC.

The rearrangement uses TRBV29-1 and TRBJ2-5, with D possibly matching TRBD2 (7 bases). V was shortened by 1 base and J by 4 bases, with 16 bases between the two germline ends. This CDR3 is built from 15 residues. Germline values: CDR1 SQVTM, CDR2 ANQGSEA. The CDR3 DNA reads TGCAGCGTTGAAGCGGGGGGCCTACGAGGAGAGACCCAGTACTTC. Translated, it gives CSVEAGGLRGETQYF.

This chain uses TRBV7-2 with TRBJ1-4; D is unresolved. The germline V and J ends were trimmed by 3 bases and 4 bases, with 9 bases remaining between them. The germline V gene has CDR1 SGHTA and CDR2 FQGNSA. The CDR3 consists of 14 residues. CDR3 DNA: TGTGCCAGCAGCTTTGCGGCCGTTAATGAAAAACTGTTTTTT. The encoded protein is CASSFAAVNEKLFF.

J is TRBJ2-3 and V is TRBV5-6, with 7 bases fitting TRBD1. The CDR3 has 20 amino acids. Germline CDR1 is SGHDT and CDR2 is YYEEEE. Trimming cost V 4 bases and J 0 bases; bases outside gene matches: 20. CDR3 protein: CASSLSMGQFIPRSTDTQYF. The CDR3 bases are TGTGCCAGCAGCCTCTCGATGGGACAGTTCATCCCCCGAAGCACAGATACGCAGTATTTT.

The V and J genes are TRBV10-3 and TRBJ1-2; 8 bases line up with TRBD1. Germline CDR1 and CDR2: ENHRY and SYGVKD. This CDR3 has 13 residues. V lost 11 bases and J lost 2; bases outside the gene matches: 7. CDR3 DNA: TGTGCCGTAGACAGGGGCCCCAACTATGGCTACACCTTC. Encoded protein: CAVDRGPNYGYTF.

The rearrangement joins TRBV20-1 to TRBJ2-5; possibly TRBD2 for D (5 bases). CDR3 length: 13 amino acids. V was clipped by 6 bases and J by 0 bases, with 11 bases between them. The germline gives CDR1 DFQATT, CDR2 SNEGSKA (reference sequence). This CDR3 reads CSASSSNQETQYF. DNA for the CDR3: TGCAGTGCCTCTTCTAGCAACCAAGAGACCCAGTACTTC.

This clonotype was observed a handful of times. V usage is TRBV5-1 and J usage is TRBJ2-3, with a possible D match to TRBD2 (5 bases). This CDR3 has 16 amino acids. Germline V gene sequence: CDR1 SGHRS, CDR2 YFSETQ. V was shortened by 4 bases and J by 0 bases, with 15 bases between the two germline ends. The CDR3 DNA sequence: TGCGCCAGCAGCATCCGTGGGAGCGAAAGCACAGATACGCAGTATTTT. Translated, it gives CASSIRGSESTDTQYF.